One T cell receptor beta chain is described in this entry. Its antigen is not known. Germline V CDR1 and CDR2: SNHLY, FYNNEI. V gave up 2 bases and J gave up 6 bases, with 5 bases separating them. The CDR3 is made up of 11 amino acids. The source of the sample is a study of Tregs in tolerant kidney transplant recipients. Study-wide results and caveats: Biological reproducibility was not directly addressed in this study.

The repertoire was sequenced with immunoSEQ multiplex PCR; TCRdb's copy has only in-frame clones and lacks some. Of about 94,000 clones detected, 90% to 95% appear once; the ten largest clones hold about 0.45%. This sequence joins TRBV2 and TRBJ2-7, with D possibly matching TRBD1 (5 bases). The source is a human donor who received a combined kidney and bone marrow transplant. The specimen was CD4+ T cells from blood, collected before the transplant. The CDR3 DNA reads as TGTGCCAGCAGTGAAAGGGGCGAGCAGTACTTC. Amino acids: CASSERGEQYF.